The rows below give T cell receptor beta chains drawn from one sample of a study of blood T cell repertoires in COVID-19. Using immunoSEQ multiplex PCR, the repertoire was profiled, and TCRdb retains in-frame clones only, with some absent. The sample has 20,000 to 25,000 clones; roughly 88% are singletons. Sequenced sample: peripheral blood. Receptors were obtained from a human donor in a cohort sampled during active COVID-19. The donor label of this sample is uncertain. Both conserved end residues are part of each CDR3. D genes are given only for firm matches. Clone size is not always given. Where it is, it says once, few, many or a class for expanded clones.

abundance	v_gene	j_gene	d_gene	CDR3aa	CDR3nt
once	TRBV2	TRBJ2-7	-	CASSYTGTPEQYF	TGTGCCAGCAGTTACACCGGGACTCCCGAGCAGTACTTC
-	TRBV5-1	TRBJ2-2	TRBD2	CASTKSGIVGELFF	TGCGCCAGCACCAAAAGCGGGATTGTCGGGGAGCTGTTTTTT
-	TRBV7-3	TRBJ2-1	-	CASSQTRGVSYNEQFF	TGTGCCAGCAGTCAAACTCGCGGGGTATCCTACAATGAGCAGTTCTTC
-	TRBV27	TRBJ1-6	TRBD1	CASSYLPGGASSSPLHF	TGTGCCAGCAGCTACCTTCCAGGGGGCGCCTCATCATCACCCCTCCACTTT
-	TRBV18	TRBJ2-1	TRBD2	CASSPPNSGSYNEQFF	TGTGCCAGCTCACCTCCCAATAGCGGGAGTTACAATGAGCAGTTCTTC
once	TRBV5-1	TRBJ2-1	-	CASSLASGPYNEQFF	TGCGCCAGCAGCTTGGCAAGCGGCCCCTACAATGAGCAGTTCTTC
-	TRBV13	TRBJ2-5	-	CASSFSGGGVGTQYF	TGTGCCAGCAGCTTTAGCGGAGGGGGCGTAGGGACCCAGTACTTC
-	TRBV5-1	TRBJ1-2	TRBD1	CASSSGQLSDNYGYTF	TGCGCCAGCAGCTCGGGACAGCTTAGCGATAACTATGGCTACACCTTC
few	TRBV2	TRBJ1-1	-	CASSDQGNTEAFF	TGTGCCAGCAGTGACCAGGGAAACACTGAAGCTTTCTTT
-	TRBV5-6	TRBJ2-7	TRBD1	CASSRTGAETIKYEQYF	TGTGCCAGCAGCCGGACAGGGGCGGAAACTATTAAATACGAGCAGTACTTC
-	TRBV27	TRBJ2-7	-	CASSLFQDNDEQYF	TGTGCCAGCAGTTTATTTCAGGACAATGACGAGCAGTACTTC
-	TRBV10-2	TRBJ2-1	TRBD2	CASSGLAGGPNEQFF	TGCGCCAGCAGTGGCCTAGCGGGAGGACCCAATGAGCAGTTCTTC
-	TRBV5-4	TRBJ1-1	TRBD1	CASSLRTGEHEAFF	TGTGCCAGCAGCTTGAGAACAGGGGAACATGAAGCTTTCTTT
-	TRBV5-1	TRBJ2-3	-	CASRSRPIGSTDTQYF	TGCGCCAGCAGATCGAGACCGATCGGGAGCACAGATACGCAGTATTTT
-	TRBV7-9	TRBJ1-1	-	CASSPGGAAEAFF	TGTGCCAGCAGCCCTGGGGGGGCGGCTGAAGCTTTCTTT
-	TRBV18	TRBJ1-1	TRBD1	CASSPGQVDRNTEAFF	TGTGCCAGCTCACCTGGACAGGTGGATAGAAACACTGAAGCTTTCTTT
-	TRBV5-1	TRBJ2-6	-	CASSRDTGTGANVLTF	TGCGCCAGCAGCCGTGACACAGGGACTGGGGCCAACGTCCTGACTTTC
-	TRBV5-5	TRBJ2-3	TRBD2	CASSLGLAGSTDTQYF	TGTGCCAGCAGCCTAGGACTAGCGGGTTCCACAGATACGCAGTATTTT
-	TRBV10-1	TRBJ2-2	-	CASSFGGTANTGELFF	TGCGCCAGCAGTTTTGGGGGGACGGCGAACACCGGGGAGCTGTTTTTT
-	TRBV6-5	TRBJ1-2	TRBD1	CASRPTGWDGYTF	TGTGCCAGCAGACCGACAGGGTGGGATGGCTACACCTTC
-	TRBV5-5	TRBJ2-3	TRBD1	CASSSILGDRGGTDTQYF	TGTGCCAGCAGCTCGATCCTTGGGGACAGGGGAGGCACAGATACGCAGTATTTT
-	TRBV6-5	TRBJ2-5	TRBD2	CASRATSGRSETQYF	TGTGCCAGCAGGGCGACTAGCGGGAGATCAGAGACCCAGTACTTC
-	TRBV11-2	TRBJ2-1	-	CASSVGGSPRYNEQFF	TGTGCCAGCAGCGTTGGAGGGTCGCCACGTTACAATGAGCAGTTCTTC
-	TRBV24-1	TRBJ2-2	TRBD1	CATSDPDRGRAGELFF	TGTGCCACCAGTGATCCGGACAGGGGAAGAGCCGGGGAGCTGTTTTTT
-	TRBV5-1	TRBJ2-1	TRBD2	CASSFGGLQRNEQFF	TGCGCCAGCAGCTTTGGGGGACTACAGAGGAATGAGCAGTTCTTC
-	TRBV5-8	TRBJ2-3	TRBD2	CASSLGTSGSADTQYF	TGTGCCAGCAGCTTGGGGACTAGCGGGAGCGCAGATACGCAGTATTTT
-	TRBV24-1	TRBJ1-4	-	CATSGDSEKLFF	TGTGCCACCAGTGGCGACAGCGAAAAACTGTTTTTT
-	TRBV6-5	TRBJ2-7	TRBD2	CASSYSPATSGKNLYF	TGTGCCAGCAGTTACTCGCCTGCGACTAGCGGGAAGAATCTGTACTTC
-	TRBV6-5	TRBJ2-1	TRBD2	CAAEGLAGEYNEQFF	TGTGCCGCCGAGGGACTAGCGGGAGAGTACAATGAGCAGTTCTTC